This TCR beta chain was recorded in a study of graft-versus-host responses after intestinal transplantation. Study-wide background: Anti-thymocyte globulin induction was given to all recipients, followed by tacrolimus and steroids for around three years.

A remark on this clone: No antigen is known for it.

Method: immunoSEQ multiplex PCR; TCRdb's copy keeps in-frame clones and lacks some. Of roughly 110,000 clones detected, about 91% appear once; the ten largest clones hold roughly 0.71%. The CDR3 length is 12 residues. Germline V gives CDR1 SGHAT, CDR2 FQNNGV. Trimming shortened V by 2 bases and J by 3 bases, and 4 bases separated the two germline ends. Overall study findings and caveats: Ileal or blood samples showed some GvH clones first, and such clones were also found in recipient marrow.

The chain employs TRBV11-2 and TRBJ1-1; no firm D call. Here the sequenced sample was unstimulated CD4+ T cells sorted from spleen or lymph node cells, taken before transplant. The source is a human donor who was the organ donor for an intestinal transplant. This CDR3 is CASSLLYTEAFF. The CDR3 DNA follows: TGTGCCAGCAGCTTACTGTACACTGAAGCTTTCTTT. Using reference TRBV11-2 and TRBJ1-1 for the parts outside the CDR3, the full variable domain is EAGVAQSPRYKIIEKRQSVAFWCNPISGHATLYWYQQILGQGPKLLIQFQNNGVVDDSQLPKDRFSAERLKGVDSTLKIQPAKLEDSAVYLCASSLLYTEAFFGQGTRLTVV.